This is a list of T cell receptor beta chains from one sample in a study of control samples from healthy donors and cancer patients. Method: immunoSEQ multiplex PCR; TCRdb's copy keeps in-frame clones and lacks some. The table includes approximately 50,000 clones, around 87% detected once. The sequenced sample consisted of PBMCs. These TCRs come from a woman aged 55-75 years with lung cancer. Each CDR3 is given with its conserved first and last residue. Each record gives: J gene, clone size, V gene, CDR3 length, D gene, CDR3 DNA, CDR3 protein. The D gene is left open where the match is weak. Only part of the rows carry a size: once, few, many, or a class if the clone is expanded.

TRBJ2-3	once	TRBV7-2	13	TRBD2	TGTGCCAGCAGCTTAAAGCGGGGGGATACGCAGTATTTT	CASSLKRGDTQYF
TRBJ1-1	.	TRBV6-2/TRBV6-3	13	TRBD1	TGTGCCAGCACCCCAGGGGGCCTCACTGAAGCTTTCTTT	CASTPGGLTEAFF
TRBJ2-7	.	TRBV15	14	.	TGTGCCACCAGCAGAGGAGGGCTGCATCGTGAGCAGTACTTC	CATSRGGLHREQYF
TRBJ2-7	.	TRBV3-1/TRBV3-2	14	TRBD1	TGTGCCAGCAGCCTGGGACAGGTCTCCTACGAGCAGTACTTC	CASSLGQVSYEQYF
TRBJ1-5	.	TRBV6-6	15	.	TGTGCCAGCAGTTACATTGGGACGGGAAATCAGCCCCAGCATTTT	CASSYIGTGNQPQHF
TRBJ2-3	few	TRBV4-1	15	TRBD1	TGCGCCAGCAGCCGGGGGACAGCCAACACAGATACGCAGTATTTT	CASSRGTANTDTQYF
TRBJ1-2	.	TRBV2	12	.	TGTGCCAGCAGTAATGCAGGGAGTGGCTACACCTTC	CASSNAGSGYTF
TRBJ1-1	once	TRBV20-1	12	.	TGCAGTGCTAGTTTAACGGAATTTGAAGCTTTCTTT	CSASLTEFEAFF
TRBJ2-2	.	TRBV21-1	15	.	TGTGCCAGCAGCAAAGCGCGGGGGGGCACCGGGGAGCTGTTTTTT	CASSKARGGTGELFF
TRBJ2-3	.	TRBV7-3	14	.	TGTGCCAGCAGTTCGGCAGGGGGGCGAGATACGCAGTATTTT	CASSSAGGRDTQYF
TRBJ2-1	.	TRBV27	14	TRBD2	TGTGCCAGCAGTTTAGGGACTACCTTCGGTGAGCAGTTCTTC	CASSLGTTFGEQFF
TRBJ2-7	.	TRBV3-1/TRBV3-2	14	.	TGTGCCAGCACCCAAAACCTCGCTGGCGGGGGCAGGTACTTC	CASTQNLAGGGRYF
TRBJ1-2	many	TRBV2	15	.	TGTGCCAGCAGTGAAAATGCGATCACGGGCTATGGCTACACCTTC	CASSENAITGYGYTF
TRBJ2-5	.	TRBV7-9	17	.	TGTGCCAGCACCCCCCGCGGGTGGCTAGGGGGTGGAGAGACCCAGTACTTC	CASTPRGWLGGGETQYF
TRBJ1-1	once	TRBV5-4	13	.	TGTGCCAGCAGCATAGAGGTGGGGGATGAAGCTTTCTTT	CASSIEVGDEAFF
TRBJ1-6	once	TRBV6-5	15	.	TGTGCCAGCAGTTACTCGGGGGCAGGGGATTCACCCCTCCACTTT	CASSYSGAGDSPLHF
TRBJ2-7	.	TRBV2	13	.	TGTGCCAGCATCCGAAACTATTCGGGACAGCAGTACTTC	CASIRNYSGQQYF
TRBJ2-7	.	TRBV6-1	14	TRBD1	TGTGCCAGCAGTGAGGCAGGGAGGACAGGGGAGCAGTACTTC	CASSEAGRTGEQYF
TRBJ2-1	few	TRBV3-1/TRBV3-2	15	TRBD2	TGTGCCAGCCTTAAAACTAGCGGGAGTAACAATGAGCAGTTCTTC	CASLKTSGSNNEQFF
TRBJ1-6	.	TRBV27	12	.	TGTGCCAGCAGTGAGGGGGATTCACCCCTCCACTTT	CASSEGDSPLHF
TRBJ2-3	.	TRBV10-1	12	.	TGCGCCAGCAGTGATCTCACAGATACGCAGTATTTT	CASSDLTDTQYF
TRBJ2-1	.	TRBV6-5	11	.	TGTGCCAGCCTCGAGCTGGTTGAGCAGTTCTTC	CASLELVEQFF
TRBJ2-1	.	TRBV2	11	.	TGTGCCAGCAGCGCATACAATGAGCAGTTCTTC	CASSAYNEQFF
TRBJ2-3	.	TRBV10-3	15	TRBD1	TGTGCCATCAGTGACGGGACAGGCGGGGTGGATACGCAGTATTTT	CAISDGTGGVDTQYF
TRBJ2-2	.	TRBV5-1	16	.	TGCGCCAGCAGCTCTCTACAGATTTCGAACACCGGGGAGCTGTTTTTT	CASSSLQISNTGELFF
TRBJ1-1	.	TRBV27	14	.	TGTGCCAGCAGTTTAATGGGGGGGAGCACTGAAGCTTTCTTT	CASSLMGGSTEAFF
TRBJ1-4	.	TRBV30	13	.	TGTGCCTTGTCGGCAGCCCTCAATGAAAAACTGTTTTTT	CALSAALNEKLFF
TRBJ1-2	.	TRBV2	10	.	TGTGCCAGCAGTGAAAACGGCTACACCTTC	CASSENGYTF
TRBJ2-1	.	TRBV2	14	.	TGTGCCAGCAGTGAAGGGTCAACCTACAATGAGCAGTTCTTC	CASSEGSTYNEQFF
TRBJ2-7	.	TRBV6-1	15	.	TGTGCCAGCAGTGAGGGGGTGGGGGCTCCCTACGAGCAGTACTTC	CASSEGVGAPYEQYF
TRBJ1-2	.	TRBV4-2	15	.	TGTGCCAGCAGCCAAGCCGGGCAGGGCTTTGATGGCTACACCTTC	CASSQAGQGFDGYTF
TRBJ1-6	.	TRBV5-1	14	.	TGCGCCAGCAGCATCCAGGGGCAGGGTTCACCCCTCCACTTT	CASSIQGQGSPLHF
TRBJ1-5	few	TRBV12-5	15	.	TGTGCTAGTGGTTTGCTTACACGGGGCAATCAGCCCCAGCATTTT	CASGLLTRGNQPQHF
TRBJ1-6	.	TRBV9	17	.	TGTGCCAGCAGCGGGGGACACACTATCGCCTCTGGTTCACCCCTCCACTTT	CASSGGHTIASGSPLHF
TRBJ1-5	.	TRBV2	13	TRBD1	TGTGCCAGCAGGTCACAGGGGACTCAGCCCCAGCATTTT	CASRSQGTQPQHF
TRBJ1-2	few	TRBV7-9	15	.	TGTGCCAGCAGCCTGCCCGGGACGGTAAACTATGGCTACACCTTC	CASSLPGTVNYGYTF
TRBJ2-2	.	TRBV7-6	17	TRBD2	TGTGCCAGCAGCCCCCGAATAGCGGGGGGCTCTACCGGGGAGCTGTTTTTT	CASSPRIAGGSTGELFF
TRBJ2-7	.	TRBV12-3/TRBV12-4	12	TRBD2	TGTGCCAGCATGGGACTAACCTACGAGCAGTACTTC	CASMGLTYEQYF
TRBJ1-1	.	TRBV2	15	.	TGTGCCAGCAGTGAAGGAAGAGGGTTTAGCACTGAAGCTTTCTTT	CASSEGRGFSTEAFF
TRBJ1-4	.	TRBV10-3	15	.	TGTGCCATCAGTGAGTACAGGAGGGCTAATGAAAAACTGTTTTTT	CAISEYRRANEKLFF
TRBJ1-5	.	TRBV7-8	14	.	TGTGCCAGCAGCTCCGGGGCCGCCAATCAGCCCCAGCATTTT	CASSSGAANQPQHF
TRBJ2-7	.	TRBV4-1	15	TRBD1	TGCGCCAGCAGCTCTCCGAAGACAGGGATCTACGAGCAGTACTTC	CASSSPKTGIYEQYF
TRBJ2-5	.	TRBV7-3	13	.	TGTGCCAGCAGCCGGAATACGAAAGAGACCCAGTACTTC	CASSRNTKETQYF
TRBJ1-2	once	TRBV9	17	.	TGTGCCAGCAGCGCACCCCTTGAAGCGGATGACCTGTATGGCTACACCTTC	CASSAPLEADDLYGYTF
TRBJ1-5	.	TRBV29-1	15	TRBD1	TGCAGCGTTGCACAGGGGTTTCTGGGCAATCAGCCCCAGCATTTT	CSVAQGFLGNQPQHF
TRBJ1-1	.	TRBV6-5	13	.	TGTGCCAGCAGTTACTCAGGGGTTACTGAAGCTTTCTTT	CASSYSGVTEAFF
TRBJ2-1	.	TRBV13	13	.	TGTGCCAGCAGCTTAGTAGACAACTCTGAGCAGTTCTTC	CASSLVDNSEQFF
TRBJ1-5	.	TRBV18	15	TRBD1	TGTGCCAGCTCCGCGGGACAGGGAAACAATCAGCCCCAGCATTTT	CASSAGQGNNQPQHF
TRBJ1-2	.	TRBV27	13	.	TGTGCCAGCAGAAAGGGCGGTCCAAATGGCTACACCTTC	CASRKGGPNGYTF
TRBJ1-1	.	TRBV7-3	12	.	TGTGCCAGCAGCCTAGTCAACACTGAAGCTTTCTTT	CASSLVNTEAFF